The 19 T cell receptor beta chains given below trace back to one sample, sequenced in a study of T-cell reconstitution after alpha-beta-depleted transplantation in children. Unique molecular identifiers were used to barcode this TCRbeta library. TCRdb re-analysed the PCR reads in MiXCR, keeping a single row per CDR3 protein. This sample yields under 140,000 distinct CDR3 sequences, of which 10% are seen a single time; less than 10% belongs to the top ten. The sample in question was PBMCs from the stem cell graft donor, obtained from the stem cell graft. These receptors were collected from a human donor who donated a stem cell graft to a child with acute lymphoblastic leukemia.

This clonotype was recorded at least ten times. The V call is TRBV5-6, the J call TRBJ2-2; D unclear. Deletions cut 4 bases from V and 4 bases from J, with 11 bases between. The CDR3 sequence is 14 residues long. CDR1 is SGHDT, CDR2 YYEEEE, per germline. In nucleotides, the CDR3 is TGTGCCAGCAGCATCCTACCTGGCACCGGGGAGCTGTTTTTT. Translation gives CASSILPGTGELFF.

This clonotype was seen ten or more times. V is TRBV20-1 and J is TRBJ1-1; 10 nucleotides match TRBD1. The germline CDR1 and CDR2 sequences are DFQATT and SNEGSKA (reference sequence). The ends lost 8 bases at V and 5 bases at J; junction bases unmatched: 17. This CDR3 has 16 residues. The chain's CDR3 is CSSKGQGGILVTEAFF. The DNA of the CDR3 is TGCAGTTCAAAAGGACAGGGGGGGATCCTGGTGACTGAAGCTTTCTTT.

The chain is built from TRBV13 and TRBJ2-1; D is uncertain. The germline gives CDR1 PRHDT, CDR2 FYEKMQ (reference sequence). Trimming stripped 6 bases from V and 8 bases from J, with 11 bases between. The CDR3 runs to 12 residues. The CDR3 DNA reads as TGTGCCAGCAGGATGGGGTCCGATGAGCAGTTCTTC. Translation: CASRMGSDEQFF.

This clonotype has at least ten counts. V gene TRBV29-1 combines with J gene TRBJ2-7; 8 bases are a match to TRBD1. This CDR3 has 12 amino acids. With 5 bases clipped from V and 6 bases from J, the junction kept 6 bases outside the gene matches. Looked up from germline, CDR1 is SQVTM and CDR2 is ANQGSEA. CDR3 sequence (DNA): TGCAGCGTTCAGGACAGGGAGGCCGAGCAGTACTTC. Amino acid sequence: CSVQDREAEQYF.

This clonotype was counted ten times or more. The chain recombines TRBV20-1 with TRBJ2-6, with D possibly being TRBD1 or TRBD2 (5 bases each). Germline CDR1 reads DFQATT; CDR2 reads SNEGSKA (reference sequence). The CDR3 has 15 amino acids. With 3 bases removed from V and 2 bases from J, the gap between germline ends came to 11 bases. The CDR3 spells CSASGGVTGANVLTF. The CDR3 DNA is TGCAGTGCTAGTGGGGGAGTTACTGGGGCCAACGTCCTGACTTTC.

In its sample, this clonotype was seen many times. This chain links TRBV29-1 with TRBJ2-7; D gene ambiguous. Trimming left V 7 bases short and J 2 bases short, with 6 bases between. CDR1 is SQVTM, CDR2 ANQGSEA, per germline. This CDR3 has 10 residues. CDR3 residues: CSAATYEQYF. DNA of the CDR3: TGCAGCGCCGCTACCTACGAGCAGTACTTC.

In nucleotides, the CDR3 is TGTGCCAGCACCGGGGGCATCTCAGGAAACACCATATATTTT. Its protein is CASTGGISGNTIYF. The genes are TRBV6-1 and TRBJ1-3; D is perhaps TRBD1 (6 bases). The CDR3 sequence is 14 residues long. Trimming removed 7 bases at V and 4 bases at J, with 14 bases between. CDR1 and CDR2 (germline): MNHNS, SASEGT.

The sample holds many counts of this clonotype. The chain links TRBV20-1 to TRBJ2-5, with TRBD2 matching over 7 bases. Trimming cost V 1 base and J 5 bases; bases outside gene matches: 7. CDR3 size: 14 residues. The germline V gene encodes CDR1 DFQATT and CDR2 SNEGSKA (reference sequence). This CDR3 reads CSARGGGGVETQYF. For the CDR3, the DNA is TGCAGTGCTAGAGGCGGCGGGGGAGTGGAGACCCAGTACTTC.

The sample holds a few counts of this clonotype. V gene TRBV28 combines with J gene TRBJ2-4; 12 bases match TRBD2. The CDR3 is made up of 13 amino acids. With V trimmed by 11 bases and J by 11 bases, 10 bases remained unmatched. Germline V CDR1 and CDR2: MDHEN, SYDVKM. Here the CDR3 reads CAAGTSGPRVQYF. In DNA, the CDR3 is TGTGCCGCCGGGACTAGCGGGCCCAGGGTTCAGTACTTC. The whole variable domain, filled in from reference TRBV28 and TRBJ2-4, reads DVKVTQSSRYLVKRTGEKVFLECVQDMDHENMFWYRQDPGLGLRLIYFSYDVKMKEKGDIPEGYSVSREKKERFSLILESASTNQTSMYLCAAGTSGPRVQYFGAGTRLSVL.

This clonotype has at least ten counts. The rearrangement uses TRBV27 and TRBJ2-7; D perhaps matches TRBD1 (7 bases). CDR3 length equals 13 residues. Germline V gene lookup returns CDR1 MNHEY and CDR2 SMNVEV (reference sequence). Trimming stripped 2 bases from V and 12 bases from J, with 17 bases between. The CDR3 sequence is CASSLKGARGAYF. CDR3 nucleotides: TGTGCCAGCAGTTTAAAGGGTGCCAGGGGGGCGTACTTC.

This chain links TRBV9 with TRBJ2-5; D not resolved. The V end lost 2 bases, the J end lost 5 bases, and 7 bases lay between the germline ends. Germline CDR1 SGDLS, CDR2 YYNGEE. The CDR3 totals 12 residues. CDR3 in amino acids: CASSVASETQYF. CDR3 DNA sequence: TGTGCCAGCAGCGTTGCCTCTGAGACCCAGTACTTC.

This clonotype has ten or more counts. The gene calls are TRBV4-1 and TRBJ1-6; 11 bases agree with TRBD1. With V trimmed by 0 bases and J by 9 bases, 1 base remained unmatched. Germline loops: CDR1 MGHRA, CDR2 YSYEKL. This CDR3 is built from 15 residues. In DNA, the CDR3 is TGCGCCAGCAGCCAAGAGGGACAGGGGGTTTCACCCCTCCACTTT. It yields the protein CASSQEGQGVSPLHF.

At least ten counts were recorded for this clonotype. The chain couples TRBV29-1 to TRBJ2-3; possible D gene TRBD1, 8 bases. The CDR3 has 16 residues. The V end lost 8 bases, the J end lost 5 bases, and 26 bases lay between the germline ends. Germline values: CDR1 SQVTM, CDR2 ANQGSEA. CDR3 DNA: TGCAGCACAGGGGGAGGGACCCAGTCTATTAGAGATACGCAGTATTTT. It is translated as CSTGGGTQSIRDTQYF.

This clonotype was detected ten times or more. This chain connects TRBV12-3 or TRBV12-4 to TRBJ2-7, with 9 nucleotides matching TRBD1. The trim removed 8 bases at V and 0 bases at J, leaving 11 bases unmatched. The CDR3 spans 16 residues. The CDR3 loop reads CASASLGTGFSYEQYF. The CDR3 nucleotides are TGTGCCAGCGCGAGTCTCGGGACAGGGTTCTCCTACGAGCAGTACTTC.

This clonotype was counted once. This chain connects TRBV29-1 to TRBJ2-7; 9 nucleotides match TRBD1. This CDR3 spans 13 amino acids. Germline trimming cut 6 bases from V and 3 bases from J; bases unmatched to any gene: 6. Germline V CDR1 and CDR2: SQVTM, ANQGSEA. The CDR3 bases are TGCAGCGTGGAAACAGGGGGCAACTACGAGCAGTACTTC. Protein product: CSVETGGNYEQYF.

This clonotype was observed a handful of times. The rearrangement links TRBV2 to TRBJ1-4, with no clear D. Germline V gives CDR1 SNHLY, CDR2 FYNNEI. V lost 8 bases, J lost 0 bases, and 13 bases lay in between. The CDR3 runs 15 residues. CDR3 protein: CASGTNLATNEKLFF. CDR3 nucleotides: TGTGCCAGCGGAACCAACCTTGCAACTAATGAAAAACTGTTTTTT.

In this sample, this clonotype turned up a few times. The chain uses TRBV25-1 and TRBJ1-5, with no clear D. Per germline, CDR1 MGHDK and CDR2 SYGVNS. The CDR3 length is 16 residues. The V and J ends lost 10 bases and 0 bases respectively, with 19 bases between them. The CDR3 DNA is TGTGCCACTCCCGGTGGGGTGACCCATAGCAATCAGCCCCAGCATTTT. Translation: CATPGGVTHSNQPQHF.

This clonotype showed up many times. The V call is TRBV6-1, the J call TRBJ1-5; D possibly corresponds to TRBD1 (6 bases). Trimming cost V 5 bases and J 3 bases, with 17 bases left between them. The CDR3 length is 16 residues. The germline gives CDR1 MNHNS, CDR2 SASEGT. CDR3 sequence: CASSQRTAIYNQPQHF. CDR3 DNA sequence: TGTGCCAGCAGTCAAAGGACAGCAATCTACAATCAGCCCCAGCATTTT.

The rearrangement uses TRBV6-2 or TRBV6-3 and TRBJ2-3; the match to TRBD2 covers 14 bases. Germline V gene lookup returns CDR1 MNHEY and CDR2 SVGEGT. CDR3 length: 16 residues. Trimming at V came to 2 bases and at J to 6 bases, leaving 4 bases not matched to a gene. The CDR3 loop is CASSYGTSGSLDTQYF. Written as DNA, the CDR3 is TGTGCCAGCAGTTACGGGACTAGCGGGAGTCTTGATACGCAGTATTTT.